What follows describes a single T cell receptor beta chain. In its sample, this clonotype was seen many times. Its recognized antigen is unknown. No quality values exist for individual bases; no much larger clone is one base distant. This entry belongs to a study of T-cell reconstitution after alpha-beta-depleted transplantation in children (TCRdb year 2016). In terms of the full investigation: T-cell immune reconstitution after TCRalphabeta/CD19-depleted allogeneic hematopoietic cell transplantation in children was quantitatively tracked in the study by means of TCR repertoire profiling.

The library relied on PCR. These reads were obtained on an Illumina HiSeq 2500. TCR libraries were prepared with molecular barcoding, using unique molecular identifiers to normalize TCRbeta repertoire quantification. TCRdb redid the processing of the public reads, applying fastp at Q25 and MiXCR, and retained in-frame beta chains. CDR3 protein duplicates are merged, each entry listing the most common genes and DNA. The sample records 450,000 to 500,000 distinct CDR3 sequences, under 15% of which are singletons. 4.5% to 6% of the sample goes to the ten largest clones. As encoded in the germline V gene, CDR1 is MNHEY while CDR2 is SVGEGT. V is reduced by 4 bases and J by 3 bases, leaving a spacing of 7 bases between them. The CDR3 holds 13 amino acids from the cysteine to the phenylalanine. Just the 39-base CDR3 DNA is kept, in frame starting at base 1.

The sequence was obtained from a human donor who donated a stem cell graft to a child with combined immunodeficiency. The material sequenced was PBMCs from the stem cell graft donor, taken from the stem cell graft. The sequence links TRBV6-2 or TRBV6-3 to TRBJ2-1; the best D guess is TRBD1, with 6 bases matching. In nucleotides, the sequence is TGTGCCAGCAGTTGGACAGTCTACAATGAGCAGTTCTTC. This gives the protein CASSWTVYNEQFF.